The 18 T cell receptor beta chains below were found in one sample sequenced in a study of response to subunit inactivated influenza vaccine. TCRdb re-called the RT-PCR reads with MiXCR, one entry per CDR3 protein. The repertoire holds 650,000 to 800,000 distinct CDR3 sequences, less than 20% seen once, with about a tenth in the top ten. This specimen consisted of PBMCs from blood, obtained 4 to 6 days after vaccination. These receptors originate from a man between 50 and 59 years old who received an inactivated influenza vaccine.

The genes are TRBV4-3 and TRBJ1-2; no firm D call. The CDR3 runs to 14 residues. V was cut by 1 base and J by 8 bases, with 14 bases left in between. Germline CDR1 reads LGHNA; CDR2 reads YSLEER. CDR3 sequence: CASSQARYLEGYTF. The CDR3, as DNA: TGCGCCAGCAGCCAAGCCCGTTACCTCGAAGGCTACACCTTC.

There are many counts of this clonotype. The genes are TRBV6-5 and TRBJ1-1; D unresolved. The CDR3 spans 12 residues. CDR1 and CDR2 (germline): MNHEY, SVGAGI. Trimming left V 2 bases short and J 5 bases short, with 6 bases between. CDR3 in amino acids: CASSYMGTEAFF. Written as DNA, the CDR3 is TGTGCCAGCAGTTACATGGGTACTGAAGCTTTCTTT.

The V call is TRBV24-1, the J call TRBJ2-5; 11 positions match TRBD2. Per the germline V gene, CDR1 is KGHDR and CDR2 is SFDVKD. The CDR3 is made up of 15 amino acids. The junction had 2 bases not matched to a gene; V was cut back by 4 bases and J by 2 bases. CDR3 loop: CATSERLAGQETQYF. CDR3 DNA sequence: TGTGCCACCAGTGAAAGACTAGCGGGACAAGAGACCCAGTACTTC.

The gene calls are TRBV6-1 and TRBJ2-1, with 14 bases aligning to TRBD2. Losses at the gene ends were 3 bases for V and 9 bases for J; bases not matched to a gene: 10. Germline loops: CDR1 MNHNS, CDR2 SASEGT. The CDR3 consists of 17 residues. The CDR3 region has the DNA TGTGCCAGCAGTGACAAGGGACTAGCGGGAGTTTCGGGTGAGCAGTTCTTC. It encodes CASSDKGLAGVSGEQFF.

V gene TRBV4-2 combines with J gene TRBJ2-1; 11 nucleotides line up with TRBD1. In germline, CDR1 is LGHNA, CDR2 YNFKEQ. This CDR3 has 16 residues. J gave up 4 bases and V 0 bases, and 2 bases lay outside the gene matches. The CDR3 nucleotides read TGTGCCAGCAGCCAAGATGGGACAGGGGGGTACAATGAGCAGTTCTTC. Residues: CASSQDGTGGYNEQFF.

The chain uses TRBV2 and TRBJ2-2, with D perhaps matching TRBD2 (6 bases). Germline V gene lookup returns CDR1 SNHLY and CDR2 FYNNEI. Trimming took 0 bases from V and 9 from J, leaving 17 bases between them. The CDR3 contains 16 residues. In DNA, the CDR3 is TGTGCCAGCAGTGAAGCCATAGCGGCGAGACACAGGGAGCTGTTTTTT. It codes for CASSEAIAARHRELFF.

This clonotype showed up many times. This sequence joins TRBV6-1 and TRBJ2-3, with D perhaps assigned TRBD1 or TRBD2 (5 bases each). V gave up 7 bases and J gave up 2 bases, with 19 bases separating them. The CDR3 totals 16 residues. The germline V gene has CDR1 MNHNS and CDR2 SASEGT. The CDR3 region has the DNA TGTGCCAGCACCCTATCCGGGACGGGAATCACAGATACGCAGTATTTT. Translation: CASTLSGTGITDTQYF.

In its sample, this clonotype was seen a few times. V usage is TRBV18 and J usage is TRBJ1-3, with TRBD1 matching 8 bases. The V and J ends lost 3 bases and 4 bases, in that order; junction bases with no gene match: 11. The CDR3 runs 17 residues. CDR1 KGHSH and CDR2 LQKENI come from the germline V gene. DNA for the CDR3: TGTGCCAGCTCACCCTGGGCAGGGGGCGAAGGAGGAAACACCATATATTTT. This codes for CASSPWAGGEGGNTIYF.

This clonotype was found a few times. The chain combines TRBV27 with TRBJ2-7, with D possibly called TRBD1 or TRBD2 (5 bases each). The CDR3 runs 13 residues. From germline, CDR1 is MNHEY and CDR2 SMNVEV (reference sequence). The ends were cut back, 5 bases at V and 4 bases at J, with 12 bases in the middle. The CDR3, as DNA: TGTGCCAGCAGTCCCTGGGACGGGTACGAGCAGTACTTC. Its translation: CASSPWDGYEQYF.

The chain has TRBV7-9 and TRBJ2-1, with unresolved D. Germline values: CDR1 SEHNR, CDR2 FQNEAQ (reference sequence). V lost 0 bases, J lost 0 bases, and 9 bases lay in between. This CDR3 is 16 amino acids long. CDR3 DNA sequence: TGTGCCAGCAGCTTAGCCGCCACGAGCTCCTACAATGAGCAGTTCTTC. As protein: CASSLAATSSYNEQFF.

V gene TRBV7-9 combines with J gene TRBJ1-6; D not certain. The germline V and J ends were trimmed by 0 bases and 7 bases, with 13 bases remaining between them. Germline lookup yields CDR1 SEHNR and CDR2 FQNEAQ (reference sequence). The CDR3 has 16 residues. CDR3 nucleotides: TGTGCCAGCAGCTTAGCCCAGATATTAACGAATTCACCCCTCCACTTT. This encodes CASSLAQILTNSPLHF.

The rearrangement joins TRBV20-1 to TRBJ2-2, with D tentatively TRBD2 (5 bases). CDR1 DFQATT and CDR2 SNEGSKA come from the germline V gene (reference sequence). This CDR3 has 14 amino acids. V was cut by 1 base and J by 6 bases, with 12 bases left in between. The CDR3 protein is CSARARAGAGELFF. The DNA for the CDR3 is TGCAGTGCTAGAGCGAGGGCTGGAGCCGGGGAGCTGTTTTTT.

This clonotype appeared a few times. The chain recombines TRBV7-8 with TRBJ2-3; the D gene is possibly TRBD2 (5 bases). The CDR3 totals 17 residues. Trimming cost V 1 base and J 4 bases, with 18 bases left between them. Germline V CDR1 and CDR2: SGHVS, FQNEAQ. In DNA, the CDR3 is TGTGCCAGCAGCTTAGTGGTTAGAGCAGAGGGCCCAGATACGCAGTATTTT. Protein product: CASSLVVRAEGPDTQYF.

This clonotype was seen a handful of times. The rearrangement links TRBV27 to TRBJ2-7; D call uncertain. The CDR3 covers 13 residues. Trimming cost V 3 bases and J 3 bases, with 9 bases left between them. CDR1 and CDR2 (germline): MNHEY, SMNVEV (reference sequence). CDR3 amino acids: CASSLKLSYEQYF. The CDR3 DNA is TGTGCCAGCAGTTTGAAATTGAGCTACGAGCAGTACTTC.

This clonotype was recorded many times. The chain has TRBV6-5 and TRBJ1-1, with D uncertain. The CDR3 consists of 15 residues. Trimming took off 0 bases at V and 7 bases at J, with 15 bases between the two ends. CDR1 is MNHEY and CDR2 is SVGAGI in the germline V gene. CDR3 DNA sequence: TGTGCCAGCAGTTACTCAGGCGGCCTCATGGTTGAAGCTTTCTTT. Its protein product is CASSYSGGLMVEAFF.

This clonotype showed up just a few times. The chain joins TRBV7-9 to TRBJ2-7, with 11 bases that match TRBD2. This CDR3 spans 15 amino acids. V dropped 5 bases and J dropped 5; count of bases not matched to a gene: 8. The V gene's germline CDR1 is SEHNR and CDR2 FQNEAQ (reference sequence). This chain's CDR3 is CASSRTSGRGNEQYF. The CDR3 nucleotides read TGTGCCAGCAGCCGCACTAGCGGGAGAGGCAACGAGCAGTACTTC.

Written as DNA, the CDR3 is TGCGCCAGCAGGTCGGGGGACGGCACCGGGGAGCTGTTTTTT. Its translation: CASRSGDGTGELFF. The chain links TRBV5-1 to TRBJ2-2, with TRBD2 as a possible D gene (6 bases). Germline V gives CDR1 SGHRS, CDR2 YFSETQ. V dropped 5 bases and J dropped 4 bases, with 12 bases sitting between them. The CDR3 runs 14 residues.

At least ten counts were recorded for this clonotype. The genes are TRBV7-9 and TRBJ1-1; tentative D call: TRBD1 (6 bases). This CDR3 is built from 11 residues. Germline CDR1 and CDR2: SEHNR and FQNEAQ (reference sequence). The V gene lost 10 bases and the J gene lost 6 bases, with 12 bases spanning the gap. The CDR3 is CAIKRGAEAFF. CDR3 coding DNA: TGTGCCATCAAGAGGGGGGCTGAAGCTTTCTTT.